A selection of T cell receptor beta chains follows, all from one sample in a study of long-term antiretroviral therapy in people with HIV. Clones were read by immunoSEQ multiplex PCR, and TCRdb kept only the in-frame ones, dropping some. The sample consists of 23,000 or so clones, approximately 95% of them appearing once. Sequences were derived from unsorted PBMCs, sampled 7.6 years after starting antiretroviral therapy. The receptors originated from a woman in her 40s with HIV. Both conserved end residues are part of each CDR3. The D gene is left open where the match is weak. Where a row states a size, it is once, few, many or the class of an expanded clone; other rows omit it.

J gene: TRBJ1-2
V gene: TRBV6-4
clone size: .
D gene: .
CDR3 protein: CASSDGQGYGYTF
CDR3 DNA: TGTGCCAGCAGTGACGGCCAGGGTTATGGCTACACCTTC

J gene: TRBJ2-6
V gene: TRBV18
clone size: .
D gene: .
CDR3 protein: CASSPAGRSGANVLTF
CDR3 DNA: TGTGCCAGCTCACCAGCAGGGAGGTCTGGGGCCAACGTCCTGACTTTC

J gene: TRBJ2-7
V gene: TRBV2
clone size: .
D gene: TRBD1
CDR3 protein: CASSERDRGSNEQYF
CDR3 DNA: TGTGCCAGCAGTGAAAGGGACAGGGGTTCTAACGAGCAGTACTTC

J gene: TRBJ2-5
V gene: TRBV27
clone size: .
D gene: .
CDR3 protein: CASGHKSETQYF
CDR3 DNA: TGTGCCAGCGGGCATAAATCAGAGACCCAGTACTTC

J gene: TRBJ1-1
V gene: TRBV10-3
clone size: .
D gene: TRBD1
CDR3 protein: CAIRRGQGNTEAFF
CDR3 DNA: TGTGCCATCAGGAGGGGACAGGGGAACACTGAAGCTTTCTTT

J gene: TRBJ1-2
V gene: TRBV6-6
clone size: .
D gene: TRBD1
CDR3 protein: CASSLYRGDYGYTF
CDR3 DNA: TGTGCCAGCAGTTTATACAGGGGGGACTATGGCTACACCTTC

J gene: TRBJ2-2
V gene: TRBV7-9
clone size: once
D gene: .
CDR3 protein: CASSQPLKTGELFF
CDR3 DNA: TGTGCCAGCAGTCAACCTTTAAAAACCGGGGAGCTGTTTTTT

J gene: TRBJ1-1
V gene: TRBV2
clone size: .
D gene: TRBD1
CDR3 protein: CASSDWKGGNAEAFF
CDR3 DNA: TGTGCCAGCAGTGATTGGAAAGGGGGCAACGCTGAAGCTTTCTTT

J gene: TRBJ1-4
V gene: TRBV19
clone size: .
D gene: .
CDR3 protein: CASSPVTDEKLFF
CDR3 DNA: TGTGCCAGTAGCCCTGTCACGGATGAAAAACTGTTTTTT

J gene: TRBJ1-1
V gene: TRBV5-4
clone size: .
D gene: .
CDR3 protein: CATFRPTEANTEAFF
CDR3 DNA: TGTGCCACATTCAGACCGACTGAAGCGAACACTGAAGCTTTCTTT

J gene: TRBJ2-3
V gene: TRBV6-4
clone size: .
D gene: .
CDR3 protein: CASRLDSLSTDTQYF
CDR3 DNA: TGTGCCAGCAGATTAGACAGCCTAAGCACAGATACGCAGTATTTT

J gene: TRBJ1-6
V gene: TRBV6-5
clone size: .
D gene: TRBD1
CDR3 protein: CASNKGQLNSPLHF
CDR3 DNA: TGTGCCAGCAACAAGGGACAGCTTAATTCACCCCTCCACTTT

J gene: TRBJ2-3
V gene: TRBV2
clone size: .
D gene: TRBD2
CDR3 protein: CASSDPRGSGETTDTQYF
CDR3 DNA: TGTGCCAGCAGTGATCCCCGGGGTAGCGGGGAGACCACAGATACGCAGTATTTT

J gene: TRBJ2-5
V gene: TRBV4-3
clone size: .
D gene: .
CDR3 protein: CASSQAARGLTEQYF
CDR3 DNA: TGCGCCAGCAGCCAAGCGGCCAGGGGATTGACTGAGCAGTACTTC

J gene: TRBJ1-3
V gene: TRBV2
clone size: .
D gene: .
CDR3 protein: CASSDWGTRGRLGNTIYF
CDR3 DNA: TGTGCCAGCAGTGATTGGGGGACAAGAGGCCGACTTGGAAACACCATATATTTT

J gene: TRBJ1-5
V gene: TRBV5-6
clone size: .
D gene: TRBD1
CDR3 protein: CASSLGQGRYQPQHF
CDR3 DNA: TGTGCCAGCAGCTTGGGACAGGGTAGATACCAGCCCCAGCATTTT

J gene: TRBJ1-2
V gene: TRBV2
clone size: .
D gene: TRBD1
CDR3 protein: CASSELGQAGGNGYTF
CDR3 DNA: TGTGCCAGCAGTGAATTGGGACAGGCCGGAGGGAATGGCTACACCTTC

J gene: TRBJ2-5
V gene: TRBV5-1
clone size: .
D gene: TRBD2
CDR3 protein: CASSSGLAGSETQYF
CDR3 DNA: TGCGCCAGCAGCTCGGGACTAGCGGGGTCAGAGACCCAGTACTTC

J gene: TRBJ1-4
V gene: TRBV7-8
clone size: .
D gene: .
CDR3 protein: CASSLMEPATNEKLFF
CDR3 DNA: TGTGCCAGCAGCTTAATGGAGCCAGCAACTAATGAAAAACTGTTTTTT

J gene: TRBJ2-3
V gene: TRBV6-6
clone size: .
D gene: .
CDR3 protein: CASSYFAGEAQYF
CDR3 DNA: TGTGCCAGCAGTTATTTTGCAGGGGAGGCGCAGTATTTT

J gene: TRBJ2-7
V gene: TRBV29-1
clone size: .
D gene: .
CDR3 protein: CSVEVGSYEQYF
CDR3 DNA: TGCAGCGTTGAAGTGGGTTCCTACGAGCAGTACTTC

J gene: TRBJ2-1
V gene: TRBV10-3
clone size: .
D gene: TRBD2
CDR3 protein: CAASSGLAGDNEQFF
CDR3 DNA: TGTGCCGCCAGCTCGGGACTAGCGGGGGACAATGAGCAGTTCTTC

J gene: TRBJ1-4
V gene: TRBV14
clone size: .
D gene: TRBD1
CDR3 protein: CASSFPRQGNEKLFF
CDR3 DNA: TGTGCCAGCAGCTTTCCTCGACAGGGGAACGAAAAACTGTTTTTT

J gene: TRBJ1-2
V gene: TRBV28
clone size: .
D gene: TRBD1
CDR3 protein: CASSYGQGNYGYTF
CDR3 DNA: TGTGCCAGCAGCTACGGACAGGGCAACTATGGCTACACCTTC

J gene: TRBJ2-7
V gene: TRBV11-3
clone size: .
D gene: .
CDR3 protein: CASSPETASYEQYF
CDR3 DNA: TGTGCCAGCAGCCCCGAAACCGCTTCCTACGAGCAGTACTTC

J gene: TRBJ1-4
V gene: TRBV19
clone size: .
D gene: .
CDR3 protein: CASGAGKGKNEKLFF
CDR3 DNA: TGTGCCAGTGGGGCGGGGAAGGGCAAAAATGAAAAACTGTTTTTT

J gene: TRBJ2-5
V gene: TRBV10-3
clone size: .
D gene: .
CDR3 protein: CAISRAGEGETQYF
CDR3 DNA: TGTGCCATCAGTCGGGCAGGTGAGGGAGAGACCCAGTACTTC

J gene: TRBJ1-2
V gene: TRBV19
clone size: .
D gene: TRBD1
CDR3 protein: CASSTTAGGNYGYTF
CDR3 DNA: TGTGCCAGTAGTACTACCGCAGGGGGTAACTATGGCTACACCTTC

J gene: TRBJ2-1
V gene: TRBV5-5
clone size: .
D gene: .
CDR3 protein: CASNRSLSNEQFF
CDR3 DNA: TGTGCCAGCAACAGGTCCCTCTCCAATGAGCAGTTCTTC

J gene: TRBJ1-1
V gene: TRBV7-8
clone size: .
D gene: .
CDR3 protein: CASSLPEGEAFF
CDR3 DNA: TGTGCCAGCAGCTTACCGGAGGGTGAAGCTTTCTTT

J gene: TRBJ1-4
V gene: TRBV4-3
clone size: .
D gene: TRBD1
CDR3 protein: CASSQVFGTGALTNEKLFF
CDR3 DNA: TGCGCCAGCAGCCAAGTTTTCGGGACAGGGGCGCTTACTAATGAAAAACTGTTTTTT

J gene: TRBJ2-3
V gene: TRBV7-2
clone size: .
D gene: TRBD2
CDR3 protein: CASRFSGGAIDTQYF
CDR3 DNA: TGTGCCAGCAGATTCAGCGGGGGGGCCATAGATACGCAGTATTTT

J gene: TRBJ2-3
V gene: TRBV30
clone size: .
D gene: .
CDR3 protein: CAWSVSGMGADTQYF
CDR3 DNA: TGTGCCTGGAGTGTATCGGGGATGGGGGCAGATACGCAGTATTTT

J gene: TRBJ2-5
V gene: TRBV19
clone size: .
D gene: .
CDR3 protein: CATTGLDQETQYF
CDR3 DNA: TGTGCCACCACGGGACTGGACCAAGAGACCCAGTACTTC

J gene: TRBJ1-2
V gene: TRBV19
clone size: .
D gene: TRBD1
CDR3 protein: CASSIGTGGSGYTF
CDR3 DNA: TGTGCCAGTAGTATAGGGACAGGGGGCTCTGGCTACACCTTC

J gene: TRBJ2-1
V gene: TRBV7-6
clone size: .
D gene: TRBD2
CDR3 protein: CASSSAVLAGGPHNEQFF
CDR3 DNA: TGTGCCAGCAGCTCAGCCGTACTAGCGGGGGGGCCCCACAATGAGCAGTTCTTC

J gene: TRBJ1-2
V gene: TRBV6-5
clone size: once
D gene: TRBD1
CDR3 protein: CASSYLGTGGVYGYTF
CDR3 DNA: TGTGCCAGCAGTTACTTGGGGACAGGGGGCGTCTATGGCTACACCTTC

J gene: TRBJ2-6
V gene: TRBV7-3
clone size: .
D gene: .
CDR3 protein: CASSMNSGANVLTF
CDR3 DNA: TGTGCCAGCAGCATGAACTCTGGGGCCAACGTCCTGACTTTC

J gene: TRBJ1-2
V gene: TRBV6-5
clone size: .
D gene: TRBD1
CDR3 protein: CASRPRDRGLGGYTF
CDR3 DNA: TGTGCCAGCAGACCCCGGGACAGGGGGTTAGGCGGCTACACCTTC

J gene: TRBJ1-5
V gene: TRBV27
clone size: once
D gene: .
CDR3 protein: CASGNRGNQPQHF
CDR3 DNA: TGTGCCAGCGGAAACAGGGGCAATCAGCCCCAGCATTTT

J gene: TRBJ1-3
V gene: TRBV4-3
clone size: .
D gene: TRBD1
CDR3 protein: CASSHLGQGGQGNTIYF
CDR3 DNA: TGCGCCAGCAGCCATCTGGGCCAAGGGGGCCAAGGAAACACCATATATTTT

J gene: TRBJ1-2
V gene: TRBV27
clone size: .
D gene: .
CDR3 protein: CASATGWSGYTF
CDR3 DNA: TGTGCCAGCGCCACGGGTTGGTCTGGCTACACCTTC

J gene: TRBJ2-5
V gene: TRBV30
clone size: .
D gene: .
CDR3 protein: CAWSGWTQETQYF
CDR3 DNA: TGTGCCTGGAGTGGTTGGACTCAAGAGACCCAGTACTTC

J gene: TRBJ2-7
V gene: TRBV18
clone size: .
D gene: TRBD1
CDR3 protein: CASSPAGTGNEQYF
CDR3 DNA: TGTGCCAGCTCACCAGCCGGGACAGGGAACGAGCAGTACTTC